Below, 25 T cell receptor beta chains from the same sample are listed, as sequenced in a study of Ad26.COV2.S vaccination and SARS-CoV-2 variants (dated by TCRdb to about 2021). The protocol used for the library was the immunoSEQ multiplex PCR assay. TCRdb took over this immuneACCESS table, retaining in-frame rearrangements with V and J assigned. Such tables are incomplete; in checked studies, under half of the missing clones stem from an unresolved V gene, and the remainder is unexplained. The sample data list over 450,000 clones, and nearly 90% of these were observed just once. Of the sample, over 1.5% falls within the top ten clones. This specimen's treatment or condition label, per the study, means: 15 to 20 received Ad26.COV2.S at low or high dose, single or two shots; 5 received placebo; per-sample allocation not given. For vaccine and placebo recipients, repertoires were sequenced using samples collected on day 63 after the first injection.

The input for sequencing was peripheral blood, taken in a trial of Ad26.COV2.S vaccine versus placebo. The receptors shown here come from a person aged 18-60 years who received the Ad26.COV2.S COVID-19 vaccine or a placebo.

The rearrangement links TRBV10-3 to TRBJ1-1; D is unresolved. Germline V gene sequence: CDR1 ENHRY, CDR2 SYGVKD. The length of the CDR3 is 15 residues. Trimming removed 0 bases from V and 6 bases from J, with 14 bases in between. The DNA for the CDR3 is TGTGCCATCAGTGAGTCGGCCAGAATGATCGCTGAAGCTTTCTTT. Protein: CAISESARMIAEAFF.

The genes are TRBV15 and TRBJ2-5; tentatively, D is TRBD1 (6 bases). CDR1 is LNHNV, CDR2 YYDKDF, per germline (reference sequence). V gave up 1 base and J gave up 2 bases, with 14 bases separating them. CDR3 length: 16 residues. The CDR3 region has the DNA TGTGCCACCAGCAGAGCCCGACCTAGGGGGCAAGAGACCCAGTACTTC. This encodes CATSRARPRGQETQYF.

This clone was counted once. This chain connects TRBV19 to TRBJ1-2; 12 nucleotides match TRBD1. The germline gives CDR1 LNHDA, CDR2 SQIVND (reference sequence). With V trimmed by 5 bases and J by 8 bases, 12 bases remained unmatched. The CDR3 loop spans 16 amino acids. The CDR3 reads CASSSNAGTGGRGYTF. Here the CDR3 DNA reads TGTGCCAGTAGTTCAAACGCCGGGACAGGGGGCCGGGGCTACACCTTC.

V usage is TRBV3-1 (or the pseudogene TRBV3-2) and J usage is TRBJ2-5, with D possibly TRBD1 on 6 matching bases. This CDR3 region has 14 residues. Trimming took 3 bases from V and 0 from J, leaving 8 bases between them. CDR1 is LGHDT and CDR2 is YNNKEL in the germline V gene (reference sequence). The CDR3 spells CASSQGHNQETQYF. DNA for the CDR3: TGTGCCAGCAGCCAGGGACACAACCAAGAGACCCAGTACTTC.

The V call is TRBV24-1, the J call TRBJ2-3; D assignment may be TRBD1 or TRBD2 (6 bases each). The germline V and J ends were trimmed by 4 bases and 1 base, with 8 bases remaining between them. This CDR3 has 14 residues. Germline CDR1 KGHDR, CDR2 SFDVKD. The CDR3 sequence is CATSEGGGTDTQYF. CDR3 sequence (DNA): TGTGCCACCAGTGAGGGGGGCGGCACAGATACGCAGTATTTT.

J is TRBJ2-1 and V is TRBV11-2; 12 positions match TRBD2. Trimming at V came to 1 base and at J to 9 bases, leaving 13 bases not matched to a gene. The length of the CDR3 is 18 residues. Per the germline V gene, CDR1 is SGHAT and CDR2 is FQNNGV. CDR3 nucleotide sequence: TGTGCCAGCAGCTTAGTACTTTCCGCTAGCGGGAGGGCCATTGAGCAGTTCTTC. It specifies CASSLVLSASGRAIEQFF.

The CDR3 region has the DNA TGCGCCAGCAGCTTGGTGTTGGAGGAGACGCAGTATTTT. It translates to CASSLVLEETQYF. The chain links TRBV5-1 to TRBJ2-3; a weak D match, TRBD2 (5 bases). Germline values: CDR1 SGHRS, CDR2 YFSETQ. The V end lost 0 bases, the J end lost 9 bases, and 11 bases lay between the germline ends. The CDR3 runs to 13 residues.

For the CDR3, the DNA is TGTGCCAGCAGCTTAGGAATTCAGGGGTCCAATGAAAAACTGTTTTTT. Translated: CASSLGIQGSNEKLFF. The chain employs TRBV7-9 and TRBJ1-4; perhaps TRBD1 as D (6 bases). The CDR3 consists of 16 residues. V lost 1 base, J lost 5 bases, and 14 bases lay in between. Germline CDR1 is SEHNR and CDR2 is FQNEAQ (reference sequence).

The rearrangement uses TRBV14 and TRBJ1-2; no firm D call. Germline V gene sequence: CDR1 SGHDN, CDR2 FVKESK. Between the trimmed V and J ends, which lost 0 bases and 7 bases, there was a span of 12 bases. This CDR3 contains 14 residues. Here the CDR3 reads CASSQDLAVRGYTF. In DNA form, the CDR3 reads TGTGCCAGCAGCCAAGATCTGGCAGTACGTGGCTACACCTTC.

The chain combines TRBV5-1 with TRBJ1-1; D ambiguous. V was cut by 7 bases and J by 1 base, with 11 bases left in between. Germline CDR1 SGHRS, CDR2 YFSETQ. The CDR3 totals 13 residues. The CDR3 region has the DNA TGCGCCAGCGCCGCCTCTACGAACACTGAAGCTTTCTTT. Encoded protein: CASAASTNTEAFF.

Only a few counts were recorded for this clone. This chain uses TRBV27 with TRBJ2-1; tentative D call: TRBD1 (5 bases). The CDR3 contains 13 residues. CDR1 and CDR2 from the germline V gene are MNHEY and SMNVEV (reference sequence). V lost 5 bases, J lost 4 bases, and 9 bases lay in between. The CDR3, as DNA: TGTGCCAGCAGTATCAACAGGTACAATGAGCAGTTCTTC. Encoded protein: CASSINRYNEQFF.

The chain couples TRBV7-8 to TRBJ2-3, with D unresolved. With 2 bases removed from V and 8 bases from J, the gap between germline ends came to 8 bases. This CDR3 contains 12 residues. CDR1 is SGHVS and CDR2 is FQNEAQ in the germline V gene. The CDR3 protein is CASSLKPGTQYF. Written as DNA, the CDR3 is TGTGCCAGCAGCTTAAAACCTGGTACGCAGTATTTT.

This chain uses TRBV7-9 with TRBJ2-7; 10 bases fit TRBD2. The CDR3 length is 14 residues. The ends lost 7 bases at V and 6 bases at J; junction bases unmatched: 9. Per germline, CDR1 SEHNR and CDR2 FQNEAQ (reference sequence). CDR3 protein: CASKNSGRAAEQYF. The CDR3 bases are TGTGCCAGCAAAAACAGCGGGAGGGCCGCCGAGCAGTACTTC.

The chain uses TRBV6-5 and TRBJ2-6; D may be TRBD2 (5 bases). The CDR3 extends over 15 amino acids. CDR1 is MNHEY and CDR2 is SVGAGI in the germline V gene. V lost 5 bases to trimming and J lost 1 base, with 9 bases between them. The CDR3 nucleotides are TGTGCCAGCAGTCCCCGAGGGTCTGGGGCCAACGTCCTGACTTTC. Its protein product is CASSPRGSGANVLTF.

This clone was counted a few times. V usage is TRBV9 and J usage is TRBJ1-5, with D perhaps TRBD1 (6 bases). The CDR3 length is 14 residues. V lost 0 bases and J 4 bases, leaving 8 bases between the germline ends. The germline V gene encodes CDR1 SGDLS and CDR2 YYNGEE. CDR3 DNA: TGTGCCAGCAGCGTAGGGACAGAGAATCAGCCCCAGCATTTT. This sequence encodes CASSVGTENQPQHF.

This clone was recorded at least ten times. V and J are TRBV5-1 and TRBJ2-1; TRBD2 matches at 8 bases. V was pared by 0 bases and J by 0 bases, with 8 bases of the junction left unmatched. CDR1 and CDR2 (germline): SGHRS, YFSETQ. The CDR3 extends over 18 amino acids. CDR3 in amino acids: CASSLASTSESSYNEQFF. CDR3 sequence (DNA): TGCGCCAGCAGCTTGGCCTCGACTAGCGAATCCTCCTACAATGAGCAGTTCTTC.

The rearrangement links TRBV5-1 to TRBJ2-1, with D perhaps given as TRBD1 or TRBD2 (7 bases each). Germline V gene lookup returns CDR1 SGHRS and CDR2 YFSETQ. The CDR3 has 15 amino acids. Trimming took 0 bases from V and 6 from J, leaving 13 bases between them. The CDR3 bases are TGCGCCAGCAGCTTGGAAGGGAGGGGGCTCAATGAGCAGTTCTTC. It specifies CASSLEGRGLNEQFF.

This clone was observed once. This sequence joins TRBV7-9 and TRBJ2-7; 8 bases map to TRBD1. CDR1 is SEHNR and CDR2 is FQNEAQ in the germline V gene (reference sequence). The CDR3 totals 15 residues. J lost 2 bases, V lost 2 bases, and 5 bases had no gene match. The CDR3 loop is CASSLTTGATYEQYF. CDR3 DNA sequence: TGTGCCAGCAGCTTAACGACAGGGGCCACCTACGAGCAGTACTTC.

This chain uses TRBV4-3 with TRBJ2-3; D remains ambiguous. Trimming removed 5 bases from V and 9 bases from J, with 15 bases in between. The CDR3 has 13 amino acids. Germline V gene sequence: CDR1 LGHNA, CDR2 YSLEER. The chain's CDR3 is CASSAQLVRTQYF. CDR3 coding DNA: TGCGCCAGCAGCGCCCAATTGGTCAGAACGCAGTATTTT.

This rearrangement joins TRBV5-4 to TRBJ1-2; 7 nucleotides agree with TRBD1. The germline gives CDR1 SGHNT, CDR2 YYREEE (reference sequence). This CDR3 comprises 16 residues. With V trimmed by 0 bases and J by 5 bases, 10 bases remained unmatched. In nucleotides, the CDR3 is TGTGCCAGCAGCTTGGTTGGGACAGACGCGAGGTATGGCTACACCTTC. Its protein is CASSLVGTDARYGYTF.

The J gene is TRBJ1-2, the V gene TRBV18; D might be TRBD1 (6 bases). Germline-derived CDR1 and CDR2 are KGHSH and LQKENI. CDR3 length equals 13 residues. V was trimmed by 1 base and J by 10 bases, leaving 13 bases between them. The CDR3 DNA is TGTGCCAGCTCACCACTCAGACAGGATCCCTACACCTTC. Amino acid sequence: CASSPLRQDPYTF.

The gene calls are TRBV5-4 and TRBJ1-2; 8 bases are a match to TRBD1. This CDR3 is 15 amino acids long. With 0 bases clipped from V and 4 bases from J, the junction kept 5 bases outside the gene matches. Looked up from germline, CDR1 is SGHNT and CDR2 is YYREEE (reference sequence). CDR3: CASSLDDRGLYGYTF. The CDR3 nucleotides are TGTGCCAGCAGCTTGGACGACAGGGGCCTCTATGGCTACACCTTC.

The rearrangement uses TRBV7-6 and TRBJ2-4; the D is unclear. Germline CDR1 reads SGHVS; CDR2 reads FNYEAQ. V lost 5 bases and J 8 bases, leaving 25 bases between the germline ends. The CDR3 consists of 17 residues. DNA of the CDR3: TGTGCCAGCAGCCACCCACCGGCCAGCTTCGGTGAGCACATTCAGTACTTC. It specifies CASSHPPASFGEHIQYF.

V gene TRBV24-1 combines with J gene TRBJ2-1; 7 nucleotides align to TRBD2. Losses at the gene ends were 6 bases for V and 8 bases for J; bases not matched to a gene: 12. Germline assignment: CDR1 KGHDR and CDR2 SFDVKD. The CDR3 length is 15 residues. DNA of the CDR3: TGTGCCACCAGTCCAGCGGGATCGGGTATCGATGAGCAGTTCTTC. It specifies CATSPAGSGIDEQFF.

This rearrangement joins TRBV14 to TRBJ2-7; D tentatively fits TRBD1 or TRBD2 (5 bases each). The V gene's germline CDR1 is SGHDN and CDR2 FVKESK. The ends were cut back, 6 bases at V and 5 bases at J, with 14 bases in the middle. The CDR3 is 13 amino acids. CDR3 residues: CASRMSGAHEQYF. The CDR3 nucleotides are TGTGCCAGCAGGATGTCCGGGGCCCACGAGCAGTACTTC.